A single sample is the source of the 29 T cell receptor beta chains below, sequenced in a study of a mutant IDH1 vaccine in newly diagnosed glioma (dated by TCRdb to about 2021). These TCRs are of unknown antigen specificity. The time point label here, explained by the study, means: week 47, end of study. Each vaccine dose, consisting of 300 ug of a 20-mer mutant IDH1 peptide in Montanide, was administered subcutaneously with topical imiquimod. Library method: the immunoSEQ multiplex PCR assay. TCRdb took this table from immuneACCESS and kept in-frame rearrangements with V and J called. Such tables lack part of the clones; where checked against another copy, unresolved V genes explain under half of the gap, and the rest is unexplained. This sample is represented by 55,000 to 65,000 clones; over 70% of them were singletons. The ten largest clones capture 5% to 6.5% of the sample. Material: PBMCs, obtained from a glioma patient whose treatment included an IDH1 peptide vaccine. The origin of the receptors is a man aged 45-65 years with glioma.

This clone was observed a handful of times. The chain links TRBV10-3 to TRBJ1-1; D ambiguous. Germline V gives CDR1 ENHRY, CDR2 SYGVKD. V gave up 3 bases and J gave up 1 base, with 6 bases separating them. The CDR3 extends over 13 amino acids. Written as DNA, the CDR3 is TGTGCCATCAGTGACAGGAGGAACACTGAAGCTTTCTTT. It is translated as CAISDRRNTEAFF.

This clone was observed a handful of times. The rearrangement links TRBV7-3 to TRBJ1-1; D may be TRBD1 (6 bases). The germline V gene encodes CDR1 SGHTA and CDR2 FQGTGA. V shed 5 bases and J shed 1 base, with 11 bases lying between them. The CDR3 spans 14 residues. The DNA of the CDR3 is TGTGCCAGCAGCGAGGGACATCAGAACACTGAAGCTTTCTTT. Translation: CASSEGHQNTEAFF.

The rearrangement uses TRBV11-1 and TRBJ2-7; D remains unclear. Germline CDR1 reads SGHAT; CDR2 reads FQDESV (reference sequence). Trimming removed 5 bases from V and 0 bases from J, with 5 bases in between. The CDR3 covers 12 residues. Here the CDR3 DNA reads TGTGCCAGCAGCACGCGCTCCTACGAGCAGTACTTC. Translating it yields CASSTRSYEQYF.

This clone appeared a single time. In the same sample, other DNA sequences code for this CDR3. This sequence joins TRBV2 and TRBJ1-1; D not certain. Germline V CDR1 and CDR2: SNHLY, FYNNEI. The ends were cut back, 8 bases at V and 1 base at J, with 5 bases in the middle. CDR3 size: 11 residues. CDR3 amino acids: CASRTNTEAFF. The DNA of the CDR3 is TGTGCCAGCCGGACGAACACTGAAGCTTTCTTT.

CDR3 bases: TGTGCCAGCAGCCTCTGGGCGGGAGCGGAGACCCAGTACTTC. Its translation: CASSLWAGAETQYF. The chain couples TRBV5-4 to TRBJ2-5, with TRBD2 matching 7 bases. The germline V gene has CDR1 SGHNT and CDR2 YYREEE (reference sequence). This CDR3 region has 14 residues. With V trimmed by 4 bases and J by 5 bases, 8 bases remained unmatched.

This clone occurred once. V is TRBV11-2 and J is TRBJ1-2, with a possible D match to TRBD1 (5 bases). Between the trimmed V and J ends, which lost 5 bases and 8 bases, there was a span of 15 bases. The length of the CDR3 is 13 residues. The germline V gene has CDR1 SGHAT and CDR2 FQNNGV. The CDR3 is CASSPRTRDGYTF. CDR3 nucleotide sequence: TGTGCCAGCAGCCCCCGGACCAGGGACGGCTACACCTTC.

The chain joins TRBV5-6 to TRBJ1-5; D uncertain. Germline V gene sequence: CDR1 SGHDT, CDR2 YYEEEE. CDR3 length: 15 residues. Trimming took off 3 bases at V and 5 bases at J, with 15 bases between the two ends. CDR3 nucleotides: TGTGCCAGCAGCTCGTCGCCGATCAGTCATCAGCCCCAGCATTTT. Protein: CASSSSPISHQPQHF.

V is TRBV9 and J is TRBJ1-1; no clear D gene. With 2 bases removed from V and 2 bases from J, the gap between germline ends came to 7 bases. The CDR3 has 13 residues. CDR1 is SGDLS, CDR2 YYNGEE, per germline. The CDR3, as DNA: TGTGCCAGCAGCGTTCTCCCTAACACTGAAGCTTTCTTT. This codes for CASSVLPNTEAFF.

The chain is built from TRBV13 and TRBJ1-6, with 7 bases that match TRBD1. The germline CDR1 and CDR2 sequences are PRHDT and FYEKMQ (reference sequence). This CDR3 region has 13 residues. V shed 4 bases, J shed 10 bases, and the junction held 4 bases outside the gene matches. CDR3 coding DNA: TGTGCCAGCAGCTCCACAGGGGACTCACCCCTCCACTTT. Its protein is CASSSTGDSPLHF.

This rearrangement joins TRBV29-1 to TRBJ1-5; D perhaps matches TRBD1 (5 bases). This CDR3 has 15 residues. Per germline, CDR1 SQVTM and CDR2 ANQGSEA. V was cut by 3 bases and J by 2 bases, with 14 bases left in between. The CDR3, as DNA: TGCAGCGTTGAGGAAGCGGGGACTGGCAATCAGCCCCAGCATTTT. Translating it yields CSVEEAGTGNQPQHF.

Details on this clone: The sample carries other DNA sequences with the same CDR3. The chain uses TRBV27 and TRBJ1-5; D is undetermined. The CDR3 runs 13 residues. V lost 0 bases and J lost 1, with 1 base in between. Germline V lookup: CDR1 MNHEY, CDR2 SMNVEV (reference sequence). CDR3 DNA: TGTGCCAGCAGTTTATCCAGCAATCAGCCCCAGCATTTT. This encodes CASSLSSNQPQHF.

V usage is TRBV2 and J usage is TRBJ2-1; TRBD1 or TRBD2 may be the D gene (6 bases each). Trimming took off 6 bases at V and 0 bases at J, with 12 bases between the two ends. Germline CDR1 and CDR2: SNHLY and FYNNEI. The CDR3 runs to 15 residues. In DNA form, the CDR3 reads TGTGCCAGCAGGGAGGGGGGCAGCTCCTACAATGAGCAGTTCTTC. The encoded protein is CASREGGSSYNEQFF.

This clone was counted between two and nine times. V and J are TRBV30 and TRBJ1-1; the match to TRBD1 covers 10 bases. V trimming: 8 bases; J trimming: 4 bases; junction bases outside the gene matches: 10. Germline V gives CDR1 GTSNPN, CDR2 SVGIG (reference sequence). There are 14 residues in the CDR3. CDR3 amino acids: CALLTGGEGTEAFF. The CDR3 bases are TGTGCCCTTCTGACAGGGGGCGAGGGCACTGAAGCTTTCTTT.

The V and J genes are TRBV4-3 and TRBJ2-7; D not resolved. Germline loops: CDR1 LGHNA, CDR2 YSLEER. The V and J ends lost 0 bases and 5 bases respectively, with 11 bases between them. The CDR3 runs 14 residues. Written as DNA, the CDR3 is TGCGCCAGCAGCCAAGAGGCCCAAGGTGACGAGCAGTACTTC. This gives the protein CASSQEAQGDEQYF.

The sample holds one count of this clone. The CDR3, as DNA: TGTGCCAGCAGTTACGCAGGACAGGGAGGCACTGAAGCTTTCTTT. Protein sequence: CASSYAGQGGTEAFF. The V and J genes are TRBV6-5 and TRBJ1-1; 8 bases fit TRBD1. The CDR3 is 15 amino acids. The ends lost 2 bases at V and 4 bases at J; junction bases unmatched: 6. Germline CDR1 is MNHEY and CDR2 is SVGAGI.

This clone was observed a few times. V gene TRBV7-9 combines with J gene TRBJ1-4; no definite D call. The CDR3 spans 13 residues. Looked up from germline, CDR1 is SEHNR and CDR2 is FQNEAQ (reference sequence). V lost 6 bases, J lost 8 bases, and 13 bases lay in between. Here the CDR3 DNA reads TGTGCCAGCAGGTCCCCCGGGGAGGAAAAACTGTTTTTT. Its translation: CASRSPGEEKLFF.

This clone counts as medium-sized. V is TRBV15 and J is TRBJ1-5, with D tentatively TRBD1 (6 bases). This CDR3 is 14 amino acids long. In germline, CDR1 is LNHNV, CDR2 YYDKDF (reference sequence). Between the trimmed V and J ends, which lost 3 bases and 11 bases, there was a span of 17 bases. The CDR3 DNA reads as TGTGCCACCAGCAGGGGGGCAGAGCTCATGGCCCAGCATTTT. Its protein is CATSRGAELMAQHF.

A few counts support this clone. The chain links TRBV2 to TRBJ2-5; TRBD2 matches 9 bases. After removal of 4 bases from V and 4 bases from J, the junction contained 10 bases not matched to a gene. The germline V gene has CDR1 SNHLY and CDR2 FYNNEI. This CDR3 is built from 16 residues. CDR3 amino acids: CASSGGSGGSGETQYF. CDR3 nucleotides: TGTGCCAGCAGTGGGGGTAGCGGGGGATCGGGAGAGACCCAGTACTTC.

This rearrangement joins TRBV29-1 to TRBJ1-1; D ambiguous. V gave up 7 bases and J gave up 6 bases, with 12 bases separating them. Looked up from germline, CDR1 is SQVTM and CDR2 is ANQGSEA. CDR3 length: 11 amino acids. The CDR3 sequence is CSASSGPEAFF. CDR3 coding DNA: TGCAGCGCCTCCTCCGGACCTGAAGCTTTCTTT.

The DNA of the CDR3 is TGTGCCTGGAGTACGGCGGGGGTCGTCGGGACGTGGCCCCAGCATTTT. Residues: CAWSTAGVVGTWPQHF. The chain has TRBV30 and TRBJ1-5, with D maybe TRBD1 (5 bases). The CDR3 spans 16 residues. Germline values: CDR1 GTSNPN, CDR2 SVGIG (reference sequence). The V end was cut by 2 bases, the J end by 9 bases, with 23 bases between.

As for this clone: Compared with germline, one end of the junction differs, possibly owing to a read error. This sequence joins TRBV7-2 and TRBJ2-1; no firm D call. CDR3 length: 12 residues. CDR1 SGHTA and CDR2 FQGNSA come from the germline V gene. The chain's CDR3 is CASSLPPRAVLF. The CDR3 region has the DNA TGTGCCAGCAGCTTACCCCCCCGGGCGGTCCTCTTC.

CDR3 sequence reads: CASSLPGGQNEQFF. DNA of the CDR3: TGCGCCAGCAGCTTGCCGGGGGGCCAGAATGAGCAGTTCTTC. This chain links TRBV5-1 with TRBJ2-1; D possibly corresponds to TRBD2 (7 bases). The germline gives CDR1 SGHRS, CDR2 YFSETQ. This CDR3 is 14 amino acids long. Trimming cost V 1 base and J 7 bases, with 12 bases left between them.

Only one count was recorded for this clone. The chain links TRBV7-9 to TRBJ2-1; 7 bases line up with TRBD2. Germline V gene lookup returns CDR1 SEHNR and CDR2 FQNEAQ (reference sequence). The CDR3 contains 14 residues. The V and J ends lost 3 bases and 6 bases, in that order; junction bases with no gene match: 5. CDR3 sequence reads: CASSLRGEGNEQFF. Here the CDR3 DNA reads TGTGCCAGCAGCTTGAGAGGGGAGGGCAATGAGCAGTTCTTC. Using reference TRBV7-9 and TRBJ2-1 for the parts outside the CDR3, the full variable domain is DTGVSQNPRHKITKRGQNVTFRCDPISEHNRLYWYRQTLGQGPEFLTYFQNEAQLEKSRLLSDRFSAERPKGSFSTLEIQRTEQGDSAMYLCASSLRGEGNEQFFGPGTRLTVL.

This chain connects TRBV9 to TRBJ1-3, with no clear D. The CDR3 has 14 amino acids. V was trimmed by 4 bases and J by 0 bases, leaving 8 bases between them. CDR1 is SGDLS and CDR2 is YYNGEE in the germline V gene. For the CDR3, the DNA is TGTGCCAGCAGCCCGAGGGCCTCTGGAAACACCATATATTTT. Translating it yields CASSPRASGNTIYF.

This clone occurred a few times. This chain uses TRBV18 with TRBJ1-6; D is unclear. The CDR3 length is 15 residues. The V end lost 1 base, the J end lost 6 bases, and 10 bases lay between the germline ends. CDR1 is KGHSH, CDR2 LQKENI, per germline. CDR3: CASSPRGLGNSPLHF. In DNA, the CDR3 is TGTGCCAGCTCACCACGAGGCCTTGGTAATTCACCCCTCCACTTT.

The gene calls are TRBV27 and TRBJ1-2; tentative D call: TRBD1 (5 bases). Trimming cost V 7 bases and J 8 bases, with 17 bases left between them. Germline V gene lookup returns CDR1 MNHEY and CDR2 SMNVEV (reference sequence). This CDR3 has 13 residues. The CDR3 region is CASTTQGAGGYTF. CDR3 DNA: TGTGCCAGCACAACGCAGGGCGCGGGGGGCTACACCTTC.

V usage is TRBV5-6 and J usage is TRBJ1-2, with D unclear. Trimming removed 1 base at V and 6 bases at J, with 10 bases between. Per the germline V gene, CDR1 is SGHDT and CDR2 is YYEEEE. The CDR3 covers 13 residues. Written as DNA, the CDR3 is TGTGCCAGCAGCTTGCGTAACTCCGATGGCTACACCTTC. Residues: CASSLRNSDGYTF.

This sequence joins TRBV29-1 and TRBJ2-2; 7 bases agree with TRBD1. This CDR3 region has 12 residues. CDR1 and CDR2 from the germline V gene are SQVTM and ANQGSEA. V shed 6 bases, J shed 5 bases, and the junction held 3 bases outside the gene matches. CDR3 DNA: TGCAGCGTGAACAGGGGAACCGGGGAGCTGTTTTTT. Translated, it gives CSVNRGTGELFF.

CDR3 bases: TGCGCCAGCAGCTTGGCCAACAGGGGGACCGGGGAGCTGTTTTTT. This encodes CASSLANRGTGELFF. V and J are TRBV5-1 and TRBJ2-2, with 8 positions matching TRBD1. The CDR3 has 15 residues. V gave up 0 bases and J gave up 5 bases; unmatched junction bases: 3. Germline CDR1 is SGHRS and CDR2 is YFSETQ.